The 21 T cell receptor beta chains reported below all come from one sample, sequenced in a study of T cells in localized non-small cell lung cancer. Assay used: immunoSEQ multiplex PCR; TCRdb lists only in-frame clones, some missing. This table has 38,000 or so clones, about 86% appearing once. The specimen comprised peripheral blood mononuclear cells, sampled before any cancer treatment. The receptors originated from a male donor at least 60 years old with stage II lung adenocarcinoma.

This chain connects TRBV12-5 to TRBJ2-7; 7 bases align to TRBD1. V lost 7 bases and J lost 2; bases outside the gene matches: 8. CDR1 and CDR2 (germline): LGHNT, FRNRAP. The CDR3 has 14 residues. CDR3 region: CASALGQGAYEQYF. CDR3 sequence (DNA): TGTGCTAGTGCCCTAGGGCAGGGGGCCTACGAGCAGTACTTC.

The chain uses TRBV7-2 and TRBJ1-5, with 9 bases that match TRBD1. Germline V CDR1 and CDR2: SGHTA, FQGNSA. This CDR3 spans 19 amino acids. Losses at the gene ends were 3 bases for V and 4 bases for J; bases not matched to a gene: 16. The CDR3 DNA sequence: TGTGCCAGCAGCTTTTCAGGCATGGGGACAGGGAGAATGAATCAGCCCCAGCATTTT. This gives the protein CASSFSGMGTGRMNQPQHF. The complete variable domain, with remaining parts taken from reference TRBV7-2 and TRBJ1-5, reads GAGVSQSPSNKVTEKGKDVELRCDPISGHTALYWYRQSLGQGLEFLIYFQGNSAPDKSGLPSDRFSAERTGGSVSTLTIQRTQQEDSAVYLCASSFSGMGTGRMNQPQHFGDGTRLSIL.

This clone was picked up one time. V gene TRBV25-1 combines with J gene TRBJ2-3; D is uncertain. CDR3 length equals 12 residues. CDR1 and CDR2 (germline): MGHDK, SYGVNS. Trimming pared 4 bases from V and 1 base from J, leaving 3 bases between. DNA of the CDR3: TGTGCCAGCAGTGGGCGCACAGATACGCAGTATTTT. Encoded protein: CASSGRTDTQYF.

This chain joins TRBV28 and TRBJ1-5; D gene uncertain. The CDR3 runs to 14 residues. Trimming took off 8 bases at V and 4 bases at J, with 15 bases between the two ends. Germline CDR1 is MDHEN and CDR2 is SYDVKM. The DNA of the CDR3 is TGTGCCAGCTCCCGAGGGATGATAAATCAGCCCCAGCATTTT. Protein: CASSRGMINQPQHF.

The CDR3 protein is CASSLYRQGTSDGYTF. DNA of the CDR3: TGTGCCAGCAGCCTATATCGACAGGGAACGTCCGATGGCTACACCTTC. The chain combines TRBV7-7 with TRBJ1-2, with 7 nucleotides matching TRBD1. J lost 6 bases, V lost 5 bases, and 15 bases had no gene match. This CDR3 has 16 residues. Germline V CDR1 and CDR2: SSHAT, FNYEAQ (reference sequence).

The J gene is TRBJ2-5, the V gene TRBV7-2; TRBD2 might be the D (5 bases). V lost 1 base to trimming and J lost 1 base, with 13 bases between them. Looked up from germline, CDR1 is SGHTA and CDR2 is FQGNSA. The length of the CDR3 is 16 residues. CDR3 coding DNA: TGTGCCAGCAGCTTAGTCGGGAATCCTACCCAAGAGACCCAGTACTTC. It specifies CASSLVGNPTQETQYF.

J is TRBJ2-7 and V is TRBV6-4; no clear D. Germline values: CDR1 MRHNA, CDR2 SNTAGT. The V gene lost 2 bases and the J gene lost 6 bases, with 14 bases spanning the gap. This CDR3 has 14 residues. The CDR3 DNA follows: TGTGCCAGCAGTGACAAGGGTAGCAGCCTCGAGCAGTACTTC. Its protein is CASSDKGSSLEQYF.

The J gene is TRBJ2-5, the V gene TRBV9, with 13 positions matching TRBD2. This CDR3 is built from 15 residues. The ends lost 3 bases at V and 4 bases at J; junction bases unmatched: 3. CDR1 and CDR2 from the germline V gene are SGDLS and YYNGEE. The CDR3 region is CASSGGLAGRETQYF. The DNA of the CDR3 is TGTGCCAGCAGCGGGGGACTAGCGGGAAGAGAGACCCAGTACTTC.

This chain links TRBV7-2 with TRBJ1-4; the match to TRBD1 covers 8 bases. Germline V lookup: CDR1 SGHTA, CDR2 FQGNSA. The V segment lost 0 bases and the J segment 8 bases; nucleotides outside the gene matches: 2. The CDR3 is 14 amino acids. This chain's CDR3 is CASSLARGQEKLFF. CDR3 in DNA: TGTGCCAGCAGCTTAGCCAGGGGGCAGGAAAAACTGTTTTTT.

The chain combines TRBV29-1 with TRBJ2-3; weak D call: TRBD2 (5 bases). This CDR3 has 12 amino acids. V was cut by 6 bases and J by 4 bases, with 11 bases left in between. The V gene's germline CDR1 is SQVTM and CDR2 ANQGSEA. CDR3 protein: CSVQERADTQYF. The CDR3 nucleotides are TGCAGCGTCCAAGAGAGGGCAGATACGCAGTATTTT.

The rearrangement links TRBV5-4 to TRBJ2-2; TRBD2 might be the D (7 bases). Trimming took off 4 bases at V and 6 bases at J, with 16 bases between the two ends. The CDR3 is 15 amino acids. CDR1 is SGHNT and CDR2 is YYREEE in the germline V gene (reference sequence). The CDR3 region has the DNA TGTGCCAGCAGCCCCGACGAGGGGGGGCCCGGGGAGCTGTTTTTT. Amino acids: CASSPDEGGPGELFF.

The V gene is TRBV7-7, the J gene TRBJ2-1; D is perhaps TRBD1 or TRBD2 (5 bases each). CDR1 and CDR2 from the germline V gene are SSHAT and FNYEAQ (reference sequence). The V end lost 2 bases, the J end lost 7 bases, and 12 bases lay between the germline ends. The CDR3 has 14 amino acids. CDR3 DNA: TGTGCCAGCAGCTTAAGTCTAGAGGGGAATGAGCAGTTCTTC. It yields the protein CASSLSLEGNEQFF.

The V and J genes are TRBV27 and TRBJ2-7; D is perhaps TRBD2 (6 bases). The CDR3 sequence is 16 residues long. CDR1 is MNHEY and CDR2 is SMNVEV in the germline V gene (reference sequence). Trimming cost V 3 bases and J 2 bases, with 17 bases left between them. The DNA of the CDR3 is TGTGCCAGCAGTTTTGGTGGGGGGAACTACCCCTACGAGCAGTACTTC. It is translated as CASSFGGGNYPYEQYF.

The CDR3 region has the DNA TGTGCCAGCTCACTAGGTTCAGGGGTCCTCAAGCAGTACTTC. This encodes CASSLGSGVLKQYF. The rearrangement joins TRBV6-6 to TRBJ2-7; a weak D match, TRBD1 (6 bases). Between the trimmed V and J ends, which lost 8 bases and 8 bases, there was a span of 22 bases. This CDR3 region has 14 residues. Germline assignment: CDR1 MNHNY and CDR2 SVGAGI (reference sequence).

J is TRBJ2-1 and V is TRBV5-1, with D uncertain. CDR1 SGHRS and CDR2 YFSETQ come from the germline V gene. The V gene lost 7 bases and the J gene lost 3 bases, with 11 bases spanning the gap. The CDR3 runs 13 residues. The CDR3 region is CASGITGYNEQFF. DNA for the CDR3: TGCGCCAGCGGAATAACCGGCTACAATGAGCAGTTCTTC.

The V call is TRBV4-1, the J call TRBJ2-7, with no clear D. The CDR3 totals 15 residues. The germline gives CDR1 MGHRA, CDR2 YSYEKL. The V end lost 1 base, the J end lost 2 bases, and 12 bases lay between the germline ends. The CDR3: CASSQGWQAAYEQYF. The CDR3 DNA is TGCGCCAGCAGCCAAGGTTGGCAGGCTGCCTACGAGCAGTACTTC.

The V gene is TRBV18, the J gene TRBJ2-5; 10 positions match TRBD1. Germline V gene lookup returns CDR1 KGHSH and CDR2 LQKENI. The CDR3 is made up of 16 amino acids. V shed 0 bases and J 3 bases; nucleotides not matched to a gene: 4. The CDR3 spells CASSPPKGTGEETQYF. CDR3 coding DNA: TGTGCCAGCTCACCACCGAAAGGGACAGGGGAAGAGACCCAGTACTTC.

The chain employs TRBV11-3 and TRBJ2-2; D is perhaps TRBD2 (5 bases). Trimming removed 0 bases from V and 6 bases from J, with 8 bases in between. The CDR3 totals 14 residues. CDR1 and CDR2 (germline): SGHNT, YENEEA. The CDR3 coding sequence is TGTGCCAGCAGCTTAGACCGGGGATCCGGGGAGCTGTTTTTT. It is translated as CASSLDRGSGELFF.

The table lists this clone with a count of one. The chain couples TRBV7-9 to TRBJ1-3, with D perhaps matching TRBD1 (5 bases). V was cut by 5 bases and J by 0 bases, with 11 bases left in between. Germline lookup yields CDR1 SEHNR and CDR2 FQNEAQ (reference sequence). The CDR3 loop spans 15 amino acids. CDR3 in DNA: TGTGCCAGCAGCCTAGGGGCCAGCTCTGGAAACACCATATATTTT. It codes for CASSLGASSGNTIYF.

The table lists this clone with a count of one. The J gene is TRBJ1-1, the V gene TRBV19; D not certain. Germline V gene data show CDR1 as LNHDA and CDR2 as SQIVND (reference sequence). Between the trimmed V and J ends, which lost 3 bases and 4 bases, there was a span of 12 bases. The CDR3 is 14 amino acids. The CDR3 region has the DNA TGTGCCAGTAGTATTGCGGGTCTCGCCACTGAAGCTTTCTTT. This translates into CASSIAGLATEAFF.

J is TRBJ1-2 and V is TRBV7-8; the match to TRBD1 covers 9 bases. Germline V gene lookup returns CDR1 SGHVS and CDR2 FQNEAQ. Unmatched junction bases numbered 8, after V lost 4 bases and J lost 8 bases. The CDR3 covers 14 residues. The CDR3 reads CASSSLRDREGYTF. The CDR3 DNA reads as TGTGCCAGCAGCTCGCTCCGGGACAGGGAAGGCTACACCTTC.